These 21 T cell receptor beta chains share one sample of origin, sequenced in a study of T-cell reconstitution after alpha-beta-depleted transplantation in children. Library preparation (for TCRbeta) was performed with unique molecular identifiers. TCRdb reprocessed the PCR reads via MiXCR and lists one record per CDR3 protein. The data show fewer than 750,000 distinct CDR3 sequences, with roughly 24% seen just once and less than 15% held by the top ten. The source material was PBMCs, mostly from graft donor cells, sampled 360 days after TCRalphabeta/CD19-depleted stem cell transplant. The source is a boy under three years old who had a stem cell transplant for acute myeloid leukemia, so the T cells may come from the graft donor.

The genes are TRBV20-1 and TRBJ1-5; TRBD1 agrees at 9 bases. The J segment lost 7 bases and the V segment lost 3 bases, leaving 7 bases of the junction unmatched. The CDR3 spans 14 residues. Germline-derived CDR1 and CDR2 are DFQATT and SNEGSKA (reference sequence). The CDR3: CSASGDRASQPQHF. CDR3 nucleotide sequence: TGCAGTGCTAGTGGGGACAGGGCCAGCCAGCCCCAGCATTTT.

This rearrangement joins TRBV12-3 or TRBV12-4 to TRBJ2-7; a weak D match, TRBD1 (5 bases). CDR3 length: 15 residues. V was trimmed by 2 bases and J by 3 bases, leaving 14 bases between them. CDR3 loop: CASSLKGARCYEQYV. DNA of the CDR3: TGTGCCAGCAGTTTAAAAGGGGCCAGATGCTACGAGCAGTACGTC.

This chain uses TRBV4-1 with TRBJ1-5; D is uncertain. CDR1 MGHRA and CDR2 YSYEKL come from the germline V gene. V lost 4 bases and J lost 1, with 11 bases in between. CDR3 length: 15 amino acids. The CDR3 DNA sequence: TGCGCCAGCAGCCCAAACAGCGCGAGCAATCAGCCCCAGCATTTT. Translation: CASSPNSASNQPQHF.

The J gene is TRBJ2-2, the V gene TRBV12-3 or TRBV12-4; D not certain. The V and J ends lost 3 bases and 0 bases respectively, with 8 bases between them. This CDR3 spans 15 amino acids. The DNA for the CDR3 is TGTGCCAGCAGTTTCAGGCCTCCGAACACCGGGGAGCTGTTTTTT. Translation: CASSFRPPNTGELFF.

This chain joins TRBV4-3 and TRBJ2-5; 7 bases are a match to TRBD2. CDR1 is LGHNA, CDR2 YSLEER, per germline. V dropped 1 base and J dropped 3; count of bases not matched to a gene: 5. The CDR3 sequence is 15 residues long. The CDR3: CASSQGRGGKETQYF. The CDR3 DNA reads TGCGCCAGCAGCCAAGGGCGCGGGGGAAAAGAGACCCAGTACTTC.

The genes are TRBV5-1 and TRBJ2-3; either TRBD1 or TRBD2 may fit D (5 bases each). V was pared by 3 bases and J by 6 bases, with 14 bases between. Per germline, CDR1 SGHRS and CDR2 YFSETQ. The CDR3 is 14 amino acids. CDR3 sequence: CASSWVGDKDTQYF. CDR3 nucleotide sequence: TGCGCCAGCAGCTGGGTGGGGGATAAGGATACGCAGTATTTT. Variable domain in full (rest from reference TRBV5-1 and TRBJ2-3): KAGVTQTPRYLIKTRGQQVTLSCSPISGHRSVSWYQQTPGQGLQFLFEYFSETQRNKGNFPGRFSGRQFSNSRSEMNVSTLELGDSALYLCASSWVGDKDTQYFGPGTRLTVL.

V and J are TRBV6-5 and TRBJ1-1; no clear D. The CDR3 extends over 19 amino acids. V lost 0 bases and J 1 base, leaving 21 bases between the germline ends. Germline V lookup: CDR1 MNHEY, CDR2 SVGAGI. In DNA form, the CDR3 reads TGTGCCAGCAGTTACTCCCCGTCCTTTACGGGATCTAAGAACACTGAAGCTTTCTTT. Encoded protein: CASSYSPSFTGSKNTEAFF.

This clonotype was counted many times. The gene calls are TRBV5-6 and TRBJ2-1; TRBD2 agrees at 10 bases. The CDR3 runs 15 residues. Germline-derived CDR1 and CDR2 are SGHDT and YYEEEE. Germline trimming cut 1 base from V and 5 bases from J; bases unmatched to any gene: 3. In DNA, the CDR3 is TGTGCCAGCAGCTTGACTAGCGGGGCTGACAATGAGCAGTTCTTC. Translating gives CASSLTSGADNEQFF. The full variable domain, with the rest looked up from reference TRBV5-6 and TRBJ2-1, is DAGVTQSPTHLIKTRGQQVTLRCSPKSGHDTVSWYQQALGQGPQFIFQYYEEEERQRGNFPDRFSGHQFPNYSSELNVNALLLGDSALYLCASSLTSGADNEQFFGPGTRLTVL.

In this sample, this clonotype turned up many times. The rearrangement joins TRBV28 to TRBJ2-3; 7 nucleotides line up with TRBD1. The CDR3 totals 14 residues. In germline, CDR1 is MDHEN, CDR2 SYDVKM. With V trimmed by 6 bases and J by 4 bases, 7 bases remained unmatched. The CDR3 region is CASRHRQGPDTQYF. In DNA, the CDR3 is TGTGCCAGCAGACATCGACAGGGCCCAGATACGCAGTATTTT. The full variable domain, in which reference TRBV28 and TRBJ2-3 provide the parts outside the CDR3, is DVKVTQSSRYLVKRTGEKVFLECVQDMDHENMFWYRQDPGLGLRLIYFSYDVKMKEKGDIPEGYSVSREKKERFSLILESASTNQTSMYLCASRHRQGPDTQYFGPGTRLTVL.

The table lists this clonotype with a few counts. J is TRBJ2-3 and V is TRBV4-3; 12 bases are a match to TRBD2. Per the germline V gene, CDR1 is LGHNA and CDR2 is YSLEER. V trimming: 0 bases; J trimming: 5 bases; junction bases outside the gene matches: 3. The CDR3 covers 16 residues. CDR3 sequence reads: CASSQDPSGGGDTQYF. CDR3 DNA sequence: TGCGCCAGCAGCCAAGATCCTAGCGGGGGGGGAGATACGCAGTATTTT.

This clonotype was counted a few times. The V and J genes are TRBV24-1 and TRBJ2-7; maybe TRBD1 (6 bases). The CDR3 has 15 amino acids. Trimming took 7 bases from V and 2 from J, leaving 17 bases between them. Germline CDR1 KGHDR, CDR2 SFDVKD. The CDR3: CATRVQGKGTYEQYV. CDR3 bases: TGTGCCACCAGGGTACAGGGAAAAGGGACCTACGAGCAGTACGTC.

The sample holds many counts of this clonotype. The V and J genes are TRBV6-5 and TRBJ2-1; weak D call: TRBD2 (5 bases). V was shortened by 2 bases and J by 8 bases, with 16 bases between the two germline ends. The CDR3 covers 15 residues. The germline gives CDR1 MNHEY, CDR2 SVGAGI. The CDR3, as DNA: TGTGCCAGCAGTTACGAAGGGAGCCACGGCGATGAGCAGTTCTTC. Amino acids: CASSYEGSHGDEQFF.

J is TRBJ2-5 and V is TRBV18, with TRBD1 as a possible D gene (6 bases). Trimming took 6 bases from V and 7 from J, leaving 12 bases between them. CDR3 length: 12 amino acids. CDR1 and CDR2 from the germline V gene are KGHSH and LQKENI. Written as DNA, the CDR3 is TGTGCCAGCTCGTCAGGGGCGGCGACCCAGTACTTC. It specifies CASSSGAATQYF.

V gene TRBV5-1 combines with J gene TRBJ1-1; no definite D call. Trimming cost V 2 bases and J 5 bases, with 10 bases left between them. The length of the CDR3 is 13 residues. Looked up from germline, CDR1 is SGHRS and CDR2 is YFSETQ. CDR3 residues: CASSFGSDTEAFF. The CDR3 region has the DNA TGCGCCAGCAGCTTCGGGTCAGATACTGAAGCTTTCTTT.

The rearrangement joins TRBV6-2 or TRBV6-3 to TRBJ2-2; 10 positions agree with TRBD1. The CDR3 covers 17 residues. Per the germline V gene, CDR1 is MNHEY and CDR2 is SVGEGT. J lost 4 bases, V lost 7 bases, and 12 bases had no gene match. CDR3 nucleotide sequence: TGTGCCAGCAACTCCCGGGACAGGGGAGTCTTCACCGGGGAGCTGTTTTTT. This encodes CASNSRDRGVFTGELFF.

The rearrangement uses TRBV4-3 and TRBJ2-5, with TRBD1 identical over 7 bases. The CDR3 contains 17 residues. The V gene's germline CDR1 is LGHNA and CDR2 YSLEER. Trimming cost V 0 bases and J 2 bases; bases outside gene matches: 9. The chain's CDR3 is CASSQEGVTGEQETQYF. In nucleotides, the CDR3 is TGCGCCAGCAGCCAAGAGGGAGTAACAGGGGAGCAAGAGACCCAGTACTTC.

There are a few counts of this clonotype. The chain joins TRBV15 to TRBJ2-1, with D possibly called TRBD1 or TRBD2 (5 bases each). The CDR3 length is 17 residues. The V gene's germline CDR1 is LNHNV and CDR2 YYDKDF (reference sequence). Deletions cut 0 bases from V and 4 bases from J, with 16 bases between. As DNA, the CDR3 is TGTGCCACCAGCAGAGACCTAACCGGGACGGCTTACAATGAGCAGTTCTTC. Protein product: CATSRDLTGTAYNEQFF.

J is TRBJ1-1 and V is TRBV7-2, with D possibly being TRBD1 (5 bases). Germline CDR1 is SGHTA and CDR2 is FQGNSA. V gave up 4 bases and J gave up 4 bases, with 13 bases separating them. CDR3 length: 14 amino acids. The CDR3: CASSSQGWGTEAFF. The CDR3 DNA sequence: TGTGCCAGCAGCTCCCAGGGTTGGGGCACTGAAGCTTTCTTT.

As for this clonotype: At one boundary the junction diverges from the germline segment, which might be a read error. The rearrangement links TRBV7-9 to TRBJ1-1; D is uncertain. Germline-derived CDR1 and CDR2 are SEHNR and FQNEAQ (reference sequence). This CDR3 comprises 14 residues. Here the CDR3 DNA reads TGTGCCAGCAGCTTATACTTACGAGGCACTGAACCTTTCTTT. It codes for CASSLYLRGTEPFF.

This clonotype was observed at least ten times. The chain has TRBV29-1 and TRBJ2-6, with D perhaps being TRBD1 or TRBD2 (5 bases each). The CDR3 totals 14 residues. Germline V lookup: CDR1 SQVTM, CDR2 ANQGSEA. The V end was cut by 6 bases, the J end by 0 bases, with 9 bases between. CDR3 nucleotides: TGCAGCGTCGCAGGGAGCTCTGGGGCCAACGTCCTGACTTTC. This gives the protein CSVAGSSGANVLTF. The full variable domain, with the rest looked up from reference TRBV29-1 and TRBJ2-6, is SAVISQKPSRDICQRGTSLTIQCQVDSQVTMMFWYRQQPGQSLTLIATANQGSEATYESGFVIDKFPISRPNLTFSTLTVSNMSPEDSSIYLCSVAGSSGANVLTFGAGSRLTVL.

Concerning this clonotype: This sequence may be a read error, since a much larger clone differs from it by one base. The chain couples TRBV12-3 or TRBV12-4 to TRBJ1-1; D not resolved. Between the trimmed V and J ends, which lost 10 bases and 4 bases, there was a span of 10 bases. The CDR3 is 11 residues long. CDR3 nucleotide sequence: TGTGCCAATGGGGTCGGCACTGAAGCTTTCTTT. Protein: CANGVGTEAFF.